This TCR beta chain stems from a study of blood T cell repertoires in COVID-19 (TCRdb year 2020). The study in broad terms: Collaborator samples came from the United States, Italy and Spain and covered acute and convalescent phases of COVID-19. Deeply sampled blood TCRbeta repertoires from subjects exposed to, actively infected with, or recovered from COVID-19 were included in the dataset. The samples were drawn from the first 160 participants of the ongoing ImmuneRACE study and from some 1,300 subjects provided by 6 global collaborators. The prospective study material was composed of cDNA or gDNA derived from T cells, B-cell-depleted T cells, or PBMCs. The repertoires were made available in a free public database intended to serve as a resource for research on the immune response to SARS-CoV-2. Where available, HLA class I and class II types were taken from metadata supplied by the sample provider and were not determined by assay-based typing. A de-identified subject ID, COVID-19 status, age in years and sex were almost always included in the sample metadata.

On the study overall, not on this receptor specifically: Clinical and demographic metadata were provided uncurated, with the amount varying by source and participant.

One collaborating source in Seattle enrolled patients during active infection and followed them longitudinally through the course of disease. The collaborating institutions used their own protocols to collect whole blood in K2EDTA tubes. For TCRbeta analysis, collaborator samples were shipped as frozen whole blood, as isolated PBMCs, or as DNA extracted from either sample type. The germline V end is reduced by 3 bases and the J end by 2 bases; junction bases left unmatched: 11. CDR1 and CDR2, looked up from the germline V gene (reference sequence), are SGHNT and YYREEE. The CDR3 measures 16 amino acids from cysteine to phenylalanine. CDR3 DNA is the only sequence kept; it has 48 bases, read in frame from the first base. TCRbeta CDR3 regions were amplified from genomic DNA using the immunoSEQ Assay, a bias-controlled multiplex PCR. In the authors' own workflow: The number of nucleated cells in each sample was estimated by amplification of reference gene primers within the assay. To quantify the absolute abundance of each unique TCRbeta CDR3 rearrangement, sequence reads were collapsed and filtered. Productive Simpson clonality was computed per sample as the square root of Simpson's diversity index over productive rearrangements. TCRdb obtained this table from immuneACCESS and retained in-frame rearrangements with V and J assigned. These tables miss some clones; where compared with another copy, unresolved V genes account for less than half of the shortfall, and the remainder is unexplained. That table is the source of V, J and clone size, and D and trimming were worked out from the DNA. This sample comprises roughly 320,000 clones, 75% to 90% of them detected only once. The ten largest clones take up approximately 6% of the sample.

In regard to this clone: It lacks a known antigen. No base qualities exist here, and no much larger clone lies one base off it.

Recombination linked TRBV5-4 to TRBJ2-7, and TRBD2 aligns with 7 junction nucleotides. The receptor comes from a woman aged 45-59 years with COVID-19, enrolled during active disease. Sequenced: peripheral blood. The nucleotide sequence is given as TGTGCCAGCAGCTCCCCGGCTAGCGGAACCGCCTACGAGCAGTACTTC. Translation gives CASSSPASGTAYEQYF.